This TCR beta chain was retrieved from a study of lymphopenia after photon versus proton radiotherapy (dated by TCRdb to about 2019). Regarding the complete study: Photon and proton radiation therapy were compared by the study for their immunological effects in patients with gastrointestinal tumors who developed high-grade lymphopenia. The cohort included some 20 patients with gastrointestinal tumors who developed lymphopenia after receiving either photon or proton therapy. The goal of the study was to characterize the differences between the two radiation modalities in how they affect the immune system.

Libraries were constructed by the immunoSEQ multiplex PCR assay. Alongside multiparametric flow cytometry, deep sequencing of rearranged TCR beta loci was used to profile the T cell repertoires. TCRdb took this table from immuneACCESS and kept in-frame rearrangements with V and J called. Such tables lack part of the clones; where checked against another copy, unresolved V genes explain under half of the gap, and the rest is unexplained. For this sample there are about 20,000 clones; roughly 90% appear just once. In total, the top ten clones hold around 1.7% of the sample. Overall study outcomes, separate from this receptor: Among patients across the cohort who died, overall survival time showed an inverse correlation with a larger post-nadir drop in TCR diversity. The survival association was assessed only in patients who died, and better survival with proton therapy was presented by the authors as a possibility rather than a demonstrated result. Once the lymphocyte count had reached its nadir, the repertoires of photon-treated patients showed oligoclonal expansion, particularly of CD8+ Temra cells, and this expansion drove the decline in diversity. Relative stability during treatment was observed in proton-treated patients, whereas loss of naive T cells and TCR diversity and gain of effector/memory populations were observed in photon-treated patients.

Details on this clone: Its antigen is unknown. Base qualities are not recorded, but no much larger clone differs from it by a single base.

CDR1 is given as SGHNT and CDR2 as YYREEE, both from the germline V gene (reference sequence). Spanning cysteine to phenylalanine, the CDR3 consists of 13 amino acids. Only the CDR3 portion is preserved as DNA: 39 bases, with reading frame beginning at the first base. V was cut back by 4 bases and J by 4 bases, leaving a gap of 12 bases between them. The sequence came from a woman aged 40 to 49 with cholangiocarcinoma. The rearrangement joined TRBV5-4 to TRBJ2-7, and possibly TRBD2, on 5 matching bases. The material sequenced was peripheral blood, taken from a patient treated with photon-based radiotherapy. The DNA reads TGTGCCAGCAGCCAACTCGGGGTGTACGAGCAGTACTTC. The resulting protein is CASSQLGVYEQYF.